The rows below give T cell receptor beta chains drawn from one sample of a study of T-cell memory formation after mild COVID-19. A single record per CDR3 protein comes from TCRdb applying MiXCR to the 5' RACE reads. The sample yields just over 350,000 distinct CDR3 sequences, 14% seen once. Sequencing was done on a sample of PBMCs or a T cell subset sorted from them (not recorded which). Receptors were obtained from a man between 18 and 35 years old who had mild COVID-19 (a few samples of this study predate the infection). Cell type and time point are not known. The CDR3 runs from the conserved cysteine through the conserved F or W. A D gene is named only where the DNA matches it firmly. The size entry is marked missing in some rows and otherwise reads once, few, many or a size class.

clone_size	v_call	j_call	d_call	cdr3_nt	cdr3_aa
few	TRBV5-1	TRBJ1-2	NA	TGCGCCAGCAGCTTGGCCCAAGGAGGAGGCTACACCTTC	CASSLAQGGGYTF
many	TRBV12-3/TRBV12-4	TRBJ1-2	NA	TGTGCCAGCAGCCTCTCACAGGGAGGCTACACCTTC	CASSLSQGGYTF
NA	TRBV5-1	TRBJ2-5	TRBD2	TGCGCCAGCAGCCCAGGGACTAGCGGGATAGAGACCCAGTACTTC	CASSPGTSGIETQYF
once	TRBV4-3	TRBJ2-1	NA	TGCGCCAGCAGCCAAGATCAAGAGGGTTGGGACAATGAGCAGTTCTTC	CASSQDQEGWDNEQFF
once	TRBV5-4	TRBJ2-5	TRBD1	TGTGCCAGCAGCAGTGGGGACAGGCTCCAAGAGACCCAGTACTTC	CASSSGDRLQETQYF
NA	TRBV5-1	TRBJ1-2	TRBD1	TGCGCCAGCTGGGATCCGGGACAGGCCGGATATGGCTACACCTTC	CASWDPGQAGYGYTF
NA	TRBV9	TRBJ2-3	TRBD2	TGTGCCAGCGCGAAAGTCGGGGAGGGTTTGGCAGATACGCAGTATTTT	CASAKVGEGLADTQYF
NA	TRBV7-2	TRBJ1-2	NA	TGTGCCAGCAGCCCATCTCTAACCTCCCGCTACACCTTC	CASSPSLTSRYTF
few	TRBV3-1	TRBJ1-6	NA	TGTGCCAGCAGCCAAGGACTCTGGGCCTCACCCCTCCACTTT	CASSQGLWASPLHF
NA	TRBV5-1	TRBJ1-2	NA	TGCGCCAGCAGCTTGGCACAGGGTCATGGCTACACCTTC	CASSLAQGHGYTF
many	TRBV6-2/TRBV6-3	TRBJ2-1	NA	TGTGCCAGCAGTCCAAGTATGAGCTCCTACAATGAGCAGTTCTTC	CASSPSMSSYNEQFF
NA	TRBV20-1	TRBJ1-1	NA	TGCAGTGCTCCCGAACACCCGGACACTGAAGCTTTCTTT	CSAPEHPDTEAFF
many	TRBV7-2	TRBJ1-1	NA	TGTGCCAGCAGGGATCCAAACACTGAAGCTTTCTTT	CASRDPNTEAFF
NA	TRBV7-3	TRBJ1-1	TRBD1	TGTGCCAGCAGCACTGGACAGGGCACTGAAGCTTTCTTT	CASSTGQGTEAFF
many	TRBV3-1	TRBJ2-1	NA	TGTGCCAGCAGCCAAGATCCACTGGATCGGCTCTCCTACAATGAGCAGTTCTTC	CASSQDPLDRLSYNEQFF
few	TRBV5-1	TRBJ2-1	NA	TGCGCCAGCAGCCAATCGCGGACAGCATCCTACAATGAGCAGTTCTTC	CASSQSRTASYNEQFF